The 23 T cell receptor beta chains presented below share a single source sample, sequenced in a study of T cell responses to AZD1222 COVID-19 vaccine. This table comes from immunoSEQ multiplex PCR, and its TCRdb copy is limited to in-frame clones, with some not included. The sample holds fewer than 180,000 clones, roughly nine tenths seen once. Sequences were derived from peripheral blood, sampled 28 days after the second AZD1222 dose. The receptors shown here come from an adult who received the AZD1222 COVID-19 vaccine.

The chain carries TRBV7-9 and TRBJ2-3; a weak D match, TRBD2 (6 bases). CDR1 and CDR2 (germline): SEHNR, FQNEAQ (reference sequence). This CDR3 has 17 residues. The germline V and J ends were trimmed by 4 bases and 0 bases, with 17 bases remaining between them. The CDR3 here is CASSSIWERASTDTQYF. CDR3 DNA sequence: TGTGCCAGCAGCTCTATTTGGGAGCGGGCCAGCACAGATACGCAGTATTTT. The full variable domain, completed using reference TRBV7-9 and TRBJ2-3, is DTGVSQNPRHKITKRGQNVTFRCDPISEHNRLYWYRQTLGQGPEFLTYFQNEAQLEKSRLLSDRFSAERPKGSFSTLEIQRTEQGDSAMYLCASSSIWERASTDTQYFGPGTRLTVL.

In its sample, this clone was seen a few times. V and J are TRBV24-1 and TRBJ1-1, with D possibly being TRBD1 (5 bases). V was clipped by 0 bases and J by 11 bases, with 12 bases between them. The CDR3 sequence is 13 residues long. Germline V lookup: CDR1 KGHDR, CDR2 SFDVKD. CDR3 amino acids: CATSDLPGRRAFF. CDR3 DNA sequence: TGTGCCACCAGTGATTTGCCAGGGAGGCGGGCTTTCTTT.

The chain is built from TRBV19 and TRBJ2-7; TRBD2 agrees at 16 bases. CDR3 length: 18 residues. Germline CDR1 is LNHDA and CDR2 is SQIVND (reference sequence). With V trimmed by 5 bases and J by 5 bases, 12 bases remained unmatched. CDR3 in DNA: TGTGCCAGTAGTGCCGGGACTAGCGGGAGGGCCACAACGAACGAGCAGTACTTC. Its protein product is CASSAGTSGRATTNEQYF. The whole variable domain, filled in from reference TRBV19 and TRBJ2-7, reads DGGITQSPKYLFRKEGQNVTLSCEQNLNHDAMYWYRQDPGQGLRLIYYSQIVNDFQKGDIAEGYSVSREKKESFPLTVTSAQKNPTAFYLCASSAGTSGRATTNEQYFGPGTRLTVT.

The CDR3 loop is CASSLDLAVSYEQYF. The CDR3 DNA reads TGTGCCAGCAGCTTAGATCTTGCAGTCTCCTACGAGCAGTACTTC. The rearrangement joins TRBV11-2 to TRBJ2-7; D remains unclear. Germline loops: CDR1 SGHAT, CDR2 FQNNGV. The V and J ends lost 0 bases and 0 bases respectively, with 9 bases between them. The CDR3 length is 15 residues.

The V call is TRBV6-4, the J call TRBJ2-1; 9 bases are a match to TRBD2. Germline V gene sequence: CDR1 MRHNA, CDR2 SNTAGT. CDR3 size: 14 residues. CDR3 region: CTDRRTSEHNEQFF. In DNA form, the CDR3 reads TGTACAGACCGTAGGACTAGCGAACACAATGAGCAGTTCTTC.

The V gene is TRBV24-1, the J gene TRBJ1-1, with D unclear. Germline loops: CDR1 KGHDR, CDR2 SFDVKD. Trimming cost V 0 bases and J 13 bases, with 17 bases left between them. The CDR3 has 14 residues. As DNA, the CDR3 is TGTGCCACCAGTGATTTGCCACCTCCTTATCTTCTTTTCTTT. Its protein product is CATSDLPPPYLLFF.

The CDR3 region is CASRGGQGAANEKLFF. The CDR3 DNA reads TGCGCCAGCAGAGGGGGACAGGGAGCTGCTAATGAAAAACTGTTTTTT. The J gene is TRBJ1-4, the V gene TRBV4-1, with 9 bases identical to TRBD1. The CDR3 spans 16 residues. The germline V gene has CDR1 MGHRA and CDR2 YSYEKL. Trimming took 6 bases from V and 3 from J; bases not matched to a gene: 8.

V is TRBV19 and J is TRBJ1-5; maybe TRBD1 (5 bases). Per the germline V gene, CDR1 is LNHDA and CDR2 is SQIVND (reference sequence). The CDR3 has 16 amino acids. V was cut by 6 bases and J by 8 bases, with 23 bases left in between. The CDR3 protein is CASRPSGTGIEKPQHF. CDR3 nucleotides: TGTGCCAGTAGGCCCTCCGGGACGGGAATAGAGAAGCCCCAGCATTTT.

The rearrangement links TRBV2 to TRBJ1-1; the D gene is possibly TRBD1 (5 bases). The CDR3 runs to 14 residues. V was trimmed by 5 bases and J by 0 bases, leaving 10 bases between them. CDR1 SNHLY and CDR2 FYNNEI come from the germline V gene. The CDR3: CASSTDRMNTEAFF. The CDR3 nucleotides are TGTGCCAGCAGTACCGACAGAATGAACACTGAAGCTTTCTTT.

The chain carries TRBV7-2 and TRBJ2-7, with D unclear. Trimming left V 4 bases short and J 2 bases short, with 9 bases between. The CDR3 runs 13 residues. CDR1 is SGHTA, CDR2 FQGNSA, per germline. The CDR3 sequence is CASSYPLTYEQYF. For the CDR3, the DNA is TGTGCCAGCAGCTACCCTTTAACCTACGAGCAGTACTTC.

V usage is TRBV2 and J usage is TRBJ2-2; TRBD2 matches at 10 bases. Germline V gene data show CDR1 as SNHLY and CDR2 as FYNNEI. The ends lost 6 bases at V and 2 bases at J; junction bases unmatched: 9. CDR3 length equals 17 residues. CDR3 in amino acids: CASRDSGTSVNTGELFF. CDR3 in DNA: TGTGCCAGCAGGGACTCCGGGACTAGCGTTAACACCGGGGAGCTGTTTTTT.

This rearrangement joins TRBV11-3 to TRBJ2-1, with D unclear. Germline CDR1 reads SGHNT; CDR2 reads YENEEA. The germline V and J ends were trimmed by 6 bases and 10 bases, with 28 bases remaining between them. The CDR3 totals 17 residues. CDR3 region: CASSPTRPGLGRQEQFF. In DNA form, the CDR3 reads TGTGCCAGCAGTCCTACCCGACCTGGGCTAGGACGGCAAGAGCAGTTCTTC.

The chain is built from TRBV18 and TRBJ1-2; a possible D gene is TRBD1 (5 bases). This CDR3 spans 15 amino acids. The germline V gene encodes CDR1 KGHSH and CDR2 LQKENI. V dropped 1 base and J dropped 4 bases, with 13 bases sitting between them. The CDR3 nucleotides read TGTGCCAGCTCACCACGCGGGGGAGAGGGCTATGGCTACACCTTC. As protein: CASSPRGGEGYGYTF. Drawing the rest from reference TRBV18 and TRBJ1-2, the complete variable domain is NAGVMQNPRHLVRRRGQEARLRCSPMKGHSHVYWYRQLPEEGLKFMVYLQKENIIDESGMPKERFSAEFPKEGPSILRIQQVVRGDSAAYFCASSPRGGEGYGYTFGSGTRLTVV.

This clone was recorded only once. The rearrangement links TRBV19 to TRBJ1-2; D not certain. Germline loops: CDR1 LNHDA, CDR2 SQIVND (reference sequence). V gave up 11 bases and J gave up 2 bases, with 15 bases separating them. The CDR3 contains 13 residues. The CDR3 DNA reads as TGTGCCGTGCGGAGGACGGCGAACTATGGCTACACCTTC. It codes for CAVRRTANYGYTF.

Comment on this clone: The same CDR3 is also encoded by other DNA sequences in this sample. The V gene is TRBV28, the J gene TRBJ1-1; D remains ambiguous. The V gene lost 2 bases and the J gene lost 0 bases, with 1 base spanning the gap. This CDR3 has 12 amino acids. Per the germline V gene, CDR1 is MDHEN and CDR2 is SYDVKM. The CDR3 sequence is CASSLMNTEAFF. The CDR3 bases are TGTGCCAGCAGTTTAATGAACACTGAAGCTTTCTTT.

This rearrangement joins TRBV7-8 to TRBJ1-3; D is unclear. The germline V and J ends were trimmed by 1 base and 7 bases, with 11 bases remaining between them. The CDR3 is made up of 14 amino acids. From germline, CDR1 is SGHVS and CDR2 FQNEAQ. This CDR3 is CASSLGPQRNTIYF. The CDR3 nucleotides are TGTGCCAGCAGCTTAGGTCCCCAGAGGAACACCATATATTTT.

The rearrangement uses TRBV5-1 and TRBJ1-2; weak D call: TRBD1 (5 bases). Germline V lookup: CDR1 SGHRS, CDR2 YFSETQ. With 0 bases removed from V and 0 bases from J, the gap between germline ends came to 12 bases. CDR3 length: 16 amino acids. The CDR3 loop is CASSLDPGQANYGYTF. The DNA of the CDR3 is TGCGCCAGCAGCTTGGATCCGGGGCAAGCTAACTATGGCTACACCTTC.

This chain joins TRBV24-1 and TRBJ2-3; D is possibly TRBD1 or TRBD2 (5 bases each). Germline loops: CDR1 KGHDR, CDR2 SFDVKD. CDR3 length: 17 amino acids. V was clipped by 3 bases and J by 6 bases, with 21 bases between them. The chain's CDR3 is CATSDPFRDGRADTQYF. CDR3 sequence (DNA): TGTGCCACCAGTGATCCGTTCCGGGACGGCCGGGCGGATACGCAGTATTTT.

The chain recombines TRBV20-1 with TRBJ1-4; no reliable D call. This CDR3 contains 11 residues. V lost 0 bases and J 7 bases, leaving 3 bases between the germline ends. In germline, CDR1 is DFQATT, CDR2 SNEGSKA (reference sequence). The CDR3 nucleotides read TGCAGTGCTAGAGACAGTGAAAAACTGTTTTTT. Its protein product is CSARDSEKLFF.

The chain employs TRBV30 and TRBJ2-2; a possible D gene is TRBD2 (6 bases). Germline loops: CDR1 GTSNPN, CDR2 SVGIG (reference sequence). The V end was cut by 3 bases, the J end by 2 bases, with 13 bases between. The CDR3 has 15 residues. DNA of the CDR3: TGTGCCTGGAGAGTCTTAGCGGATAACACCGGGGAGCTGTTTTTT. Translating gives CAWRVLADNTGELFF.

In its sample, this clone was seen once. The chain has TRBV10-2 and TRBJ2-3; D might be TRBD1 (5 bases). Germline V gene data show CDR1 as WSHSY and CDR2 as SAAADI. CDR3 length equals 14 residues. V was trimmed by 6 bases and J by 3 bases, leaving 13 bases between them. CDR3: CASRTVGRTDTQYF. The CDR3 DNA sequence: TGCGCCAGCAGGACAGTTGGTAGGACAGATACGCAGTATTTT.

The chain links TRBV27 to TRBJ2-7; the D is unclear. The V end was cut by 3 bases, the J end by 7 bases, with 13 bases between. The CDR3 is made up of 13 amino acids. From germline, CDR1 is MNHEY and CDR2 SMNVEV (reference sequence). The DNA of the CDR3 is TGTGCCAGCAGTTTCTCACCATCTCATGAGCAGTACTTC. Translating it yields CASSFSPSHEQYF.

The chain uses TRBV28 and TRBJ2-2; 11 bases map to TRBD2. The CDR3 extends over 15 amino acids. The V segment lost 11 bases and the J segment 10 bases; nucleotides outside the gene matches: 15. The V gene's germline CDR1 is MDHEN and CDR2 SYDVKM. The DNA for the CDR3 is TGTGCCTCGCAGGCGCGGCTAGCGGGAGGCGCGGAGCTGTTTTTT. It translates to CASQARLAGGAELFF.